This T cell receptor beta chain is drawn from a study of human T cells and chemical hapten exposure. Study observations and caveats: Controls formed significantly fewer large CDR3 similarity clusters than expanded TCRs did.

Sample time point: pre-sensitization, week 0. Treatment given: therapeutic diphenylcyclopropenone sensitization with weekly scalp DPC. The template was total RNA from unfractionated whole blood. TCRdb reprocessed the RACE reads via MiXCR and lists one record per CDR3 protein. The sample yields more than 250,000 distinct CDR3 sequences, almost 8% seen once. The germline CDR1 and CDR2 sequences are MDHEN and SYDVKM. V was clipped by 6 bases and J by 6 bases, with 24 bases between them. The CDR3 consists of 17 residues. Ten or more counts support this clonotype. Antigen: not known. The starting material was whole blood, obtained in connection with sensitization to the hapten diphenylcyclopropenone (DPC). The receptor was derived from a man aged 18 to 29 with alopecia areata. Some clones in this sample may be carry-over from other donors' samples. The chain has TRBV28 and TRBJ2-1; D call uncertain. CDR3 DNA sequence: TGTGCCAGCAGCTACCCCCTTGGAACCTCTGATCGCAATGAGCAGTTCTTC. It codes for CASSYPLGTSDRNEQFF.